The sequence of this T cell receptor beta chain was determined in a study of T-cell reconstitution after alpha-beta-depleted transplantation in children. The sample holds many counts of this clonotype. As it was prepared, the TCRbeta library received unique molecular identifiers. One entry per CDR3 protein results from TCRdb running MiXCR on the PCR reads. Here the sample spans fewer than 550,000 distinct CDR3 sequences, roughly a tenth being singletons. The CDR3 has 16 residues. CDR1 and CDR2 from the germline V gene are MNHEY and SVGEGT. V was pared by 5 bases and J by 1 base, with 9 bases of the junction left unmatched.

Sequences were derived from PBMCs from the stem cell graft donor, sampled from the stem cell graft. V gene TRBV6-2 or TRBV6-3 combines with J gene TRBJ1-1, with 8 nucleotides matching TRBD1. This receptor was obtained from a human donor who donated a stem cell graft to a child with acute myeloid leukemia. The CDR3: CASSDQGAGRNTEAFF. DNA for the CDR3: TGTGCCAGCAGTGATCAGGGGGCTGGCAGGAACACTGAAGCTTTCTTT.